Included here is one T cell receptor beta chain sequence, with context. What this receptor recognizes is not known. Base qualities were left out, and no much larger clone turns up one base away. The CDR3 numbers 16 residues from cysteine through phenylalanine. The entry retains the CDR3 DNA only, 48 bases that are in frame from base 1. V lost 2 bases and J lost 6 bases, and the count of bases not matched to a germline gene is 9. Looking up the germline V gene yields CDR1 MGHRA and CDR2 YSYEKL. This sample was included in a study of technical replicates of blood from a few donors (TCRdb year 2017). The protocol used for the library was the immunoSEQ multiplex PCR assay. TCRdb carries this immuneACCESS record with in-frame sequences only. Its versions omit some clonotypes, under half of them owing to an unresolved V gene in the studies checked, with the rest unexplained. This sample gives about 60,000 clones in total; about 90% of them show up just once. The ten top clones hold 4.5% to 6% of the sample.

Recombination linked TRBV4-1 to TRBJ2-3; 9 central bases correspond to TRBD2. The receptor was isolated from a human donor in good health. Some clones in this sample may be carry-over from other donors' samples. Material for sequencing was PBMCs. The DNA sequence is as follows: TGCGCCAGCAGCCAATTTGAGCGGGGGGCTACGGATACGCAGTATTTT. It translates as CASSQFERGATDTQYF.